The source of this T cell receptor beta chain is a study of post-analysis software for immune sequencing data (dated by TCRdb to about 2015). Turning to the overall study: Recorded disease courses included relapsing-remitting, secondary progressive and progressive-relapsing multiple sclerosis, with some patients lacking subtype annotation. Patient repertoires were compared against over ten previously published healthy control repertoires from donors aged roughly 6 to 26 years. A subset of samples was prepared in parallel using single-end sample barcoding, then pooled and co-amplified after Illumina adapter ligation. The full study reports these points: Patients showed significantly higher frequencies than controls for roughly five TRBV segments, among them TRBV5-6, TRBV5-1 and TRBV20-1. The multiple sclerosis patient group was slightly younger than the control group. When samples were clustered directly using the F measure, samples prepared in the same batch co-clustered strongly, which prompted a batch-effect correction. Normalized Chao1 diversity was significantly lower in multiple sclerosis patients than controls, suggesting substantial peripheral T-cell clonal expansion.

A note on this clonotype: The specificity of this receptor is unknown. Within one base of it there is no much larger clone, and no base qualities were kept.

Trimmed from V: 0 bases; trimmed from J: 12 bases; junction bases lacking a gene match: 7. Spanning cysteine to phenylalanine, the CDR3 consists of 14 amino acids. The DNA shown is the 42-base CDR3, in frame from base 1. CDR1 and CDR2, looked up from the germline V gene (reference sequence), are WNHNN and SYGVQD. The library was made by PCR. Sequenced using an Illumina HiSeq 2500. Unique molecular identifiers were incorporated into TCR beta cDNA libraries to reduce PCR and sequencing biases. Roughly 0.5 million cDNA molecules were obtained per 1 to 10 million input T cells, so each molecule approximated one T cell. The patient libraries were prepared and sequenced with the same protocol used for the earlier healthy control dataset. Samples belonging to the same batch were prepared together, multiplexed and sequenced on a shared HiSeq lane. Turning to the authors' computational methods: MIGEC was used to process the raw barcoded reads, and molecular identifier groups with only a single read were discarded before consensus assembly and CDR3 extraction. Clonotype tables were post-analysed with VDJtools, normalizing diversity by down-sampling all datasets to the smallest sample size. To correct batch-related cross-sample contamination, repertoire overlap clustering matched CDR3 amino acid sequences but not nucleotide sequences. TCRdb took the public reads, trimmed them with fastp at Q25, ran MiXCR for clone calling and kept in-frame beta chains. Every entry covers one CDR3 protein and lists the most common genes and DNA from its rows. The V and J calls were not made by the authors but by TCRdb's processing. A total of hundreds of thousands of distinct CDR3 sequences appear in this sample, 55% to 60% of them only once. Of the sample, 11% falls within the top ten clones.

To demonstrate the VDJtools post-analysis software, the study profiled TCR beta repertoires from the peripheral blood of about a dozen young patients with multiple sclerosis. The multiple sclerosis patients were children and adolescents ranging in age from about 6 to 17 years. The chain is encoded by TRBV10-1 joined to TRBJ2-1, with 8 central nucleotides matching TRBD1. This clonotype was sampled from a girl under 10 years old with multiple sclerosis. Sequencing was performed on blood. CDR3 protein: CASSESQGAGGQFF. The DNA sequence is as follows: TGCGCCAGCAGTGAGTCGCAGGGGGCAGGCGGGCAGTTCTTC.